Below, 23 T cell receptor beta chains from the same sample are listed, as sequenced in a study of post-analysis software for immune sequencing data. Their recognized antigens are unknown. Unique molecular identifiers featured in each of the TCR beta cDNA libraries. One entry per CDR3 protein results from TCRdb running MiXCR on the PCR reads. The sample has 500,000 to 600,000 distinct CDR3 sequences, 44% seen once. Study outcomes and limitations: Relative to controls, patients had several TRBV segments at higher frequency, with TRBV5-6, TRBV5-1 and TRBV20-1 among these.

Sequencing was carried out using blood. All receptors derive from a girl aged 10 to 17 with multiple sclerosis.

The sample holds one count of this clonotype. V and J are TRBV7-9 and TRBJ1-1; possibly TRBD1 for D (6 bases). Germline lookup yields CDR1 SEHNR and CDR2 FQNEAQ (reference sequence). This CDR3 spans 13 amino acids. V was shortened by 7 bases and J by 1 base, with 10 bases between the two germline ends. CDR3 DNA: TGTGCCAGCACCTCGACAGGGAACACTGAAGCTTTCTTT. It codes for CASTSTGNTEAFF.

The CDR3 loop reads CSVDSVGTVTRHFDGYTF. CDR3 DNA: TGCAGCGTTGATTCAGTGGGGACAGTCACGCGGCACTTCGATGGCTACACCTTC. The chain employs TRBV29-1 and TRBJ1-2; 7 bases line up with TRBD1. This CDR3 comprises 18 residues. The germline CDR1 and CDR2 sequences are SQVTM and ANQGSEA. J lost 6 bases, V lost 3 bases, and 22 bases had no gene match.

The chain couples TRBV5-1 to TRBJ1-1, with D possibly being TRBD1 (6 bases). Germline CDR1 SGHRS, CDR2 YFSETQ. This CDR3 comprises 16 residues. The V end was cut by 3 bases, the J end by 1 base, with 16 bases between. The CDR3 here is CASSSKATGSNTEAFF. Here the CDR3 DNA reads TGCGCCAGCAGCTCAAAGGCGACAGGCTCGAACACTGAAGCTTTCTTT.

The gene calls are TRBV25-1 and TRBJ1-2, with TRBD1 as a possible D gene (5 bases). Germline V gives CDR1 MGHDK, CDR2 SYGVNS. V dropped 4 bases and J dropped 6 bases, with 15 bases sitting between them. The length of the CDR3 is 14 residues. The CDR3 sequence is CASSALGTYDGYTF. The DNA of the CDR3 is TGTGCCAGCAGTGCTCTTGGGACCTACGATGGCTACACCTTC.

The chain uses TRBV2 and TRBJ1-2; 11 bases are shared with TRBD1. Germline lookup yields CDR1 SNHLY and CDR2 FYNNEI. The CDR3 is 14 residues long. Trimming removed 7 bases from V and 8 bases from J; junction bases left unmatched: 9. The CDR3 reads CASTWTGGAGGYTF. CDR3 nucleotides: TGTGCCAGCACCTGGACAGGGGGCGCAGGCGGCTACACCTTC.

The rearrangement joins TRBV5-1 to TRBJ1-4; TRBD1 matches at 7 bases. Germline V gene lookup returns CDR1 SGHRS and CDR2 YFSETQ. With V trimmed by 4 bases and J by 7 bases, 7 bases remained unmatched. The CDR3 runs 14 residues. The CDR3 here is CASSPTGEGEKLFF. The DNA of the CDR3 is TGCGCCAGCAGCCCCACAGGGGAGGGTGAAAAACTGTTTTTT.

The chain joins TRBV27 to TRBJ2-1; D not certain. From germline, CDR1 is MNHEY and CDR2 SMNVEV (reference sequence). V lost 3 bases, J lost 6 bases, and 12 bases lay in between. The CDR3 is 14 residues long. CDR3 DNA: TGTGCCAGCAGTTTCCGGCAGGTCATCAATGAGCAGTTCTTC. It yields the protein CASSFRQVINEQFF.

The chain recombines TRBV11-2 with TRBJ2-2; D is tentatively TRBD1 or TRBD2 (5 bases each). The V and J ends lost 5 bases and 2 bases respectively, with 15 bases between them. The CDR3 consists of 16 residues. From germline, CDR1 is SGHAT and CDR2 FQNNGV. This CDR3 is CASSPRDPANTGELFF. As DNA, the CDR3 is TGTGCCAGCAGCCCGAGGGACCCCGCAAACACCGGGGAGCTGTTTTTT.

The chain is built from TRBV5-1 and TRBJ2-1, with D perhaps matching TRBD2 (5 bases). CDR1 and CDR2 (germline): SGHRS, YFSETQ. The CDR3 length is 16 residues. V lost 0 bases to trimming and J lost 3 bases, with 13 bases between them. CDR3 coding DNA: TGCGCCAGCAGCTTGGCCGGAGGAGGTCGCTACAATGAGCAGTTCTTC. Translating it yields CASSLAGGGRYNEQFF.

A remark on this clonotype: At one boundary the junction diverges from the germline segment, which might be a read error. The chain has TRBV7-7 and TRBJ2-1; D not resolved. The CDR3 is 15 residues long. Germline-derived CDR1 and CDR2 are SSHAT and FNYEAQ (reference sequence). The CDR3 here is CASSLDWGSGNEQFF. Here the CDR3 DNA reads TGTGCTAGCAGCTTAGACTGGGGTTCCGGCAATGAGCAGTTCTTC.

This clonotype was detected a few times. V and J are TRBV5-1 and TRBJ2-5, with 9 bases that match TRBD2. Near its end, the DNA agrees better with TRBJ2-7, so the J call may be wrong. The CDR3 contains 15 residues. Germline CDR1 SGHRS, CDR2 YFSETQ. The CDR3 DNA reads as TGCGCCAGCAGCTTGGTCGACAGCGGGGGGAACGAGCAGTACTTC. Translating it yields CASSLVDSGGNEQYF.

The chain recombines TRBV7-9 with TRBJ1-2, with D perhaps TRBD1 (6 bases). Germline values: CDR1 SEHNR, CDR2 FQNEAQ (reference sequence). The length of the CDR3 is 14 residues. V lost 5 bases, J lost 2 bases, and 12 bases lay in between. Here the CDR3 DNA reads TGTGCCAGCAGCCCGAGTGGGGGCAACTATGGCTACACCTTC. This translates into CASSPSGGNYGYTF.

This clonotype has a handful of counts. The chain recombines TRBV25-1 with TRBJ2-7; 9 bases align to TRBD1. The DNA matches TRBJ2-5 better at its end, which makes the J call doubtful. The CDR3 loop spans 14 amino acids. Looked up from germline, CDR1 is MGHDK and CDR2 is SYGVNS. CDR3 coding DNA: TGTGCCAGCAGTGGTACAGGGGGCTGGGAGACCCAGTACTTC. Protein product: CASSGTGGWETQYF.

This clonotype was recorded a few times. The chain couples TRBV15 to TRBJ2-5; TRBD2 agrees at 14 bases. CDR1 and CDR2 (germline): LNHNV, YYDKDF (reference sequence). This CDR3 is built from 17 residues. With V trimmed by 1 base and J by 3 bases, 4 bases remained unmatched. CDR3 in amino acids: CATSRASGLAGEETQYF. CDR3 bases: TGTGCCACCAGCAGAGCCTCGGGACTAGCGGGGGAAGAGACCCAGTACTTC.

The chain employs TRBV5-1 and TRBJ2-1, with D possibly TRBD2 on 5 matching bases. Trimming pared 3 bases from V and 7 bases from J, leaving 14 bases between. The CDR3 length is 14 residues. CDR1 SGHRS and CDR2 YFSETQ come from the germline V gene. CDR3 sequence (DNA): TGCGCCAGCAGCTCGGTCGGGGTTGGGAATGAGCAGTTCTTC. Protein sequence: CASSSVGVGNEQFF.

V gene TRBV12-3 or TRBV12-4 combines with J gene TRBJ2-5; 7 bases fit TRBD2. Trimming at V came to 2 bases and at J to 5 bases, leaving 20 bases not matched to a gene. There are 19 residues in the CDR3. The CDR3 DNA reads TGTGCCAGCAGTTTAAGTAGGGGACTACATAGCCCAACTCGTGAGACCCAGTACTTC. Translating it yields CASSLSRGLHSPTRETQYF.

The V and J genes are TRBV20-1 and TRBJ2-7; D uncertain. V dropped 6 bases and J dropped 1 base, with 13 bases sitting between them. CDR1 is DFQATT, CDR2 SNEGSKA, per germline (reference sequence). The CDR3 consists of 13 residues. The CDR3 DNA reads TGCAGTGCAACCGACATAAGTTCCTACGAGCAGTACTTC. Protein: CSATDISSYEQYF.

Turning to this clonotype: The germline gene is not matched at one end of the junction; a read error may be the cause. The chain recombines TRBV7-2 with TRBJ2-5; 8 nucleotides agree with TRBD2. CDR1 and CDR2 from the germline V gene are SGHTA and FQGNSA. The CDR3 has 17 residues. The CDR3 DNA sequence: TGTGTCAGCAGCTCCAGGTTTCGGGGGGGGCCGTTGGATGACCAGTACTTC. Translated: CVSSSRFRGGPLDDQYF.

This clonotype has a single count. DNA for the CDR3: TGTGCCAGCAGGAGGTCGGGCGGGTATGGCTACACCTTC. This gives the protein CASRRSGGYGYTF. The gene calls are TRBV27 and TRBJ1-2, with D uncertain. Trimming removed 6 bases from V and 5 bases from J, with 13 bases in between. Germline values: CDR1 MNHEY, CDR2 SMNVEV (reference sequence). The CDR3 totals 13 residues.

J is TRBJ2-6 and V is TRBV27; no clear D. From germline, CDR1 is MNHEY and CDR2 SMNVEV (reference sequence). Trimming took off 8 bases at V and 5 bases at J, with 13 bases between the two ends. This CDR3 has 14 amino acids. This CDR3 reads CASVEFSWANVLTF. The CDR3 DNA sequence: TGTGCCAGCGTCGAGTTTTCCTGGGCCAACGTCCTGACTTTC.

The chain recombines TRBV20-1 with TRBJ2-1; 8 bases line up with TRBD1. This CDR3 has 14 amino acids. The J segment lost 3 bases and the V segment lost 4 bases, leaving 5 bases of the junction unmatched. CDR1 is DFQATT, CDR2 SNEGSKA, per germline (reference sequence). CDR3 loop: CSAKDRDIYNEQFF. The CDR3 DNA follows: TGCAGTGCTAAGGACAGGGATATCTACAATGAGCAGTTCTTC.

Worth noting for this clonotype: This may be a read error: a much more frequent sequence differs by one nucleotide. The rearrangement links TRBV10-3 to TRBJ2-1; TRBD2 matches at 12 bases. V lost 10 bases, J lost 13 bases, and 17 bases stayed unmatched. Germline-derived CDR1 and CDR2 are ENHRY and SYGVKD. The CDR3 is made up of 15 amino acids. This CDR3 reads CATSRLAGELETQFF. CDR3 nucleotides: TGTGCCACCTCAAGACTAGCGGGGGAGTTAGAGACCCAGTTCTTC.

The rearrangement links TRBV12-3 or TRBV12-4 to TRBJ1-5; 7 positions agree with TRBD1. This CDR3 has 14 residues. Germline trimming cut 6 bases from V and 3 bases from J; bases unmatched to any gene: 5. The CDR3 here is CASSQTGFNQPQHF. The CDR3 nucleotides read TGTGCCAGCAGCCAGACAGGGTTCAATCAGCCCCAGCATTTT.